Below are 32 T cell receptor beta chains sequenced from a single sample in a study of identical twins. TCRdb reprocessed the 5' RACE reads with MiXCR, giving one entry per CDR3 protein. The table records around 340,000 distinct CDR3 sequences, 9% to 10% of them present only once. The sample taken for sequencing was naive T cells sorted from blood. These TCRs come from a woman between 50 and 59 years old in good health.

This clonotype was seen more than once but under ten times. The gene calls are TRBV5-1 and TRBJ1-1, with D unclear. The V gene's germline CDR1 is SGHRS and CDR2 YFSETQ. This CDR3 comprises 15 residues. V was trimmed by 0 bases and J by 3 bases, leaving 12 bases between them. The CDR3 reads CASSLALLGYTEAFF. The CDR3, as DNA: TGCGCCAGCAGCTTGGCCTTGCTGGGATACACTGAAGCTTTCTTT.

This clonotype was observed many times. This sequence joins TRBV11-1 and TRBJ1-2; unclear D gene. Germline CDR1 reads SGHAT; CDR2 reads FQDESV (reference sequence). The V end lost 2 bases, the J end lost 6 bases, and 10 bases lay between the germline ends. This CDR3 has 13 amino acids. CDR3 protein: CASSLSIRDGYTF. The CDR3 nucleotides are TGTGCCAGCAGCTTAAGTATCCGGGATGGCTACACCTTC.

This clonotype was observed many times. The chain is built from TRBV12-3 or TRBV12-4 and TRBJ2-2, with D possibly matching TRBD2 (6 bases). Trimming cost V 7 bases and J 4 bases, with 13 bases left between them. The CDR3 sequence is 14 residues long. CDR3 nucleotide sequence: TGTGCCAGCACCCTAGGGACTCTCACCGGGGAGCTGTTTTTT. The encoded protein is CASTLGTLTGELFF.

This clonotype was seen only a few times. CDR3: CASSMGTEAFF. The CDR3 nucleotides read TGTGCCAGTAGTATGGGGACTGAAGCTTTCTTT. This chain joins TRBV19 and TRBJ1-1, with D unresolved. The germline CDR1 and CDR2 sequences are LNHDA and SQIVND (reference sequence). The CDR3 extends over 11 amino acids. Trimming removed 3 bases from V and 5 bases from J, with 4 bases in between.

This clonotype occurred a few times. The CDR3 DNA is TGTGCCAGCAGCCCGAAGGGGGCCGAGCAGTTCTTC. Translating it yields CASSPKGAEQFF. V is TRBV12-3 or TRBV12-4 and J is TRBJ2-1; 7 bases align to TRBD1. CDR3 length equals 12 residues. Trimming at V came to 6 bases and at J to 10 bases, leaving 6 bases not matched to a gene.

V usage is TRBV2 and J usage is TRBJ2-1; a possible D gene is TRBD2 (7 bases). CDR1 SNHLY and CDR2 FYNNEI come from the germline V gene. CDR3 length: 16 residues. The V end lost 3 bases, the J end lost 9 bases, and 21 bases lay between the germline ends. CDR3 sequence: CASSDGSSRGAPEQFF. In DNA form, the CDR3 reads TGTGCCAGCAGTGACGGCAGTAGCCGGGGGGCACCTGAGCAGTTCTTC.

This clonotype occurred many times. This rearrangement joins TRBV4-1 to TRBJ1-1; a possible D gene is TRBD1 (5 bases). The CDR3 consists of 14 residues. Looked up from germline, CDR1 is MGHRA and CDR2 is YSYEKL. V lost 4 bases, J lost 3 bases, and 12 bases lay in between. CDR3 nucleotide sequence: TGCGCCAGCAGCCTCCCGGGGGGATACACTGAAGCTTTCTTT. It translates to CASSLPGGYTEAFF.

The chain has TRBV7-9 and TRBJ1-1, with 7 positions matching TRBD1. The V gene end was trimmed by 5 bases and the J gene end by 7 bases; junction bases not matched to a gene: 13. This CDR3 contains 15 residues. Germline V gives CDR1 SEHNR, CDR2 FQNEAQ (reference sequence). The CDR3 DNA reads as TGTGCCAGCAGCCCCTGGACAGGCGGGGAGATTGAAGCTTTCTTT. This translates into CASSPWTGGEIEAFF.

This clonotype was picked up many times. The gene calls are TRBV20-1 and TRBJ1-3; D may be TRBD1 (5 bases). The CDR3 loop spans 16 amino acids. V shed 5 bases and J shed 0 bases, with 17 bases lying between them. Germline V gene lookup returns CDR1 DFQATT and CDR2 SNEGSKA (reference sequence). Here the CDR3 reads CSAPDIRLSSGNTIYF. The DNA of the CDR3 is TGCAGTGCTCCGGACATTCGCCTGAGCTCTGGAAACACCATATATTTT.

The gene calls are TRBV3-1 and TRBJ2-5, with TRBD1 matching 9 bases. The CDR3 runs to 15 residues. The V segment lost 2 bases and the J segment 5 bases; nucleotides outside the gene matches: 6. CDR1 and CDR2 (germline): LGHDT, YNNKEL (reference sequence). The DNA of the CDR3 is TGTGCCAGCAGCCAAAAACGGACAGGGGTCGAGACCCAGTACTTC. Translating it yields CASSQKRTGVETQYF.

This clonotype was seen a few times. This chain connects TRBV5-4 to TRBJ2-1, with unresolved D. CDR1 SGHNT and CDR2 YYREEE come from the germline V gene (reference sequence). The V end was cut by 1 base, the J end by 5 bases, with 4 bases between. The CDR3 has 12 residues. CDR3 in amino acids: CASSLTHNEQFF. The CDR3 nucleotides are TGTGCCAGCAGCTTGACCCACAATGAGCAGTTCTTC.

Many counts were recorded for this clonotype. The V call is TRBV5-1, the J call TRBJ1-2; TRBD1 is a possible D gene (5 bases). Germline CDR1 SGHRS, CDR2 YFSETQ. V was cut by 0 bases and J by 7 bases, with 13 bases left in between. This CDR3 contains 14 residues. CDR3 DNA sequence: TGCGCCAGCAGCTTGGCCGGGACGCTGTCTGGCTACACCTTC. Its protein is CASSLAGTLSGYTF.

The chain recombines TRBV5-6 with TRBJ1-3; the match to TRBD1 covers 7 bases. The V gene's germline CDR1 is SGHDT and CDR2 YYEEEE. After removal of 4 bases from V and 3 bases from J, the junction contained 7 bases not matched to a gene. CDR3 length: 15 residues. CDR3 sequence: CASSISGTDGNTIYF. CDR3 nucleotide sequence: TGTGCCAGCAGCATTTCCGGGACAGATGGAAACACCATATATTTT.

V gene TRBV27 combines with J gene TRBJ2-4; D remains unclear. The length of the CDR3 is 16 residues. Trimming cost V 4 bases and J 2 bases, with 15 bases left between them. The germline V gene encodes CDR1 MNHEY and CDR2 SMNVEV (reference sequence). The CDR3 nucleotides are TGTGCCAGCAGTTGGGCACCCCCAACCACCAAAAACATTCAGTACTTC. Amino acid sequence: CASSWAPPTTKNIQYF.

The V gene is TRBV27, the J gene TRBJ1-1; D perhaps matches TRBD1 (5 bases). Trimming left V 2 bases short and J 6 bases short, with 7 bases between. The CDR3 is made up of 12 amino acids. Germline lookup yields CDR1 MNHEY and CDR2 SMNVEV (reference sequence). For the CDR3, the DNA is TGTGCCAGCAGTTTAATGGGGGCTGAAGCTTTCTTT. This gives the protein CASSLMGAEAFF.

This clonotype has at least ten counts. The rearrangement joins TRBV12-5 to TRBJ1-2; perhaps TRBD1 as D (5 bases). V lost 6 bases and J lost 0, with 17 bases in between. Germline loops: CDR1 LGHNT, CDR2 FRNRAP. This CDR3 contains 16 residues. The CDR3 sequence: CASGTAFGTANYGYTF. Written as DNA, the CDR3 is TGTGCTAGTGGCACCGCCTTCGGGACGGCTAACTATGGCTACACCTTC.

This clonotype showed up just a few times. The genes are TRBV4-1 and TRBJ2-5; D tentatively fits TRBD1 or TRBD2 (6 bases each). The CDR3 covers 15 residues. V was shortened by 0 bases and J by 5 bases, with 13 bases between the two germline ends. Germline-derived CDR1 and CDR2 are MGHRA and YSYEKL. The CDR3 loop is CASSQDTGALETQYF. In nucleotides, the CDR3 is TGCGCCAGCAGCCAAGACACGGGGGCCTTGGAGACCCAGTACTTC.

The chain combines TRBV4-1 with TRBJ2-6, with TRBD1 identical over 7 bases. Trimming at V came to 0 bases and at J to 0 bases, leaving 11 bases not matched to a gene. CDR1 is MGHRA, CDR2 YSYEKL, per germline. This CDR3 contains 20 residues. The chain's CDR3 is CASSQERGQGTVSGANVLTF. The CDR3 bases are TGCGCCAGCAGCCAAGAAAGGGGCCAGGGGACAGTCTCTGGGGCCAACGTCCTGACTTTC.

The chain has TRBV6-2 or TRBV6-3 and TRBJ2-7; D possibly uses TRBD1 or TRBD2 (5 bases each). Trimming cost V 5 bases and J 1 base, with 18 bases left between them. This CDR3 has 16 amino acids. The germline V gene encodes CDR1 MNHEY and CDR2 SVGEGT. As DNA, the CDR3 is TGTGCCAGCAGTGGGACGGGATCTTGGGGATCCTACGAGCAGTACTTC. Protein sequence: CASSGTGSWGSYEQYF.

This clonotype was recorded a few times. The chain uses TRBV10-3 and TRBJ2-7; D not resolved. V was shortened by 2 bases and J by 5 bases, with 7 bases between the two germline ends. CDR3 length equals 12 residues. Germline CDR1 reads ENHRY; CDR2 reads SYGVKD. CDR3 sequence reads: CAISEGADEQYF. The CDR3 DNA reads as TGTGCCATCAGTGAGGGTGCAGACGAGCAGTACTTC.

The sample holds many counts of this clonotype. The chain joins TRBV4-1 to TRBJ2-7, with D unresolved. CDR3 length equals 14 residues. Trimming took off 1 base at V and 3 bases at J, with 10 bases between the two ends. In germline, CDR1 is MGHRA, CDR2 YSYEKL. The CDR3 bases are TGCGCCAGCAGCCAAGGTCTTTCCGACTACGAGCAGTACGTC. Translated: CASSQGLSDYEQYV.

This clonotype was picked up many times. The chain recombines TRBV29-1 with TRBJ2-3; D not certain. With 6 bases removed from V and 0 bases from J, the gap between germline ends came to 10 bases. The CDR3 runs 13 residues. CDR1 SQVTM and CDR2 ANQGSEA come from the germline V gene. DNA of the CDR3: TGCAGCGTGGCTGTTTTAAGCACAGATACGCAGTATTTT. It is translated as CSVAVLSTDTQYF.

This clonotype was recorded a few times. The chain recombines TRBV4-1 with TRBJ2-7; 9 positions agree with TRBD2. The V gene end was trimmed by 1 base and the J gene end by 6 bases; junction bases not matched to a gene: 7. The CDR3 has 15 amino acids. The germline V gene has CDR1 MGHRA and CDR2 YSYEKL. CDR3 bases: TGCGCCAGCAGCCAAGTCGATATTAGCGGGAGCGAGCAGTACTTC. It translates to CASSQVDISGSEQYF.

The chain employs TRBV5-5 and TRBJ1-2; possible D gene TRBD1, 6 bases. V was shortened by 4 bases and J by 2 bases, with 18 bases between the two germline ends. The CDR3 spans 16 residues. Germline V lookup: CDR1 SGHKS, CDR2 YYEKEE (reference sequence). The chain's CDR3 is CASSPFTGTKNYGYTF. The CDR3 nucleotides read TGTGCCAGCAGCCCCTTCACCGGGACAAAAAACTATGGCTACACCTTC.

This clonotype was picked up a small number of times. As DNA, the CDR3 is TGTGCCAGCAGCTGGGCTAGCGGCGACAACTCCTACGAGCAGTACTTC. This codes for CASSWASGDNSYEQYF. V gene TRBV7-9 combines with J gene TRBJ2-7; 7 nucleotides match TRBD2. Trimming cost V 4 bases and J 0 bases; bases outside gene matches: 9. This CDR3 is built from 16 residues. Germline CDR1 reads SEHNR; CDR2 reads FQNEAQ (reference sequence).

The chain has TRBV7-9 and TRBJ2-3; D is perhaps TRBD1 (6 bases). The CDR3 has 16 residues. Germline V gene lookup returns CDR1 SEHNR and CDR2 FQNEAQ (reference sequence). The ends were cut back, 5 bases at V and 2 bases at J, with 17 bases in the middle. CDR3 in DNA: TGTGCCAGCAGCATTAGGGCACAGGGATTCACAGATACGCAGTATTTT. This sequence encodes CASSIRAQGFTDTQYF.

This clonotype was observed a few times. This rearrangement joins TRBV5-1 to TRBJ2-3; a possible D gene is TRBD2 (6 bases). Germline-derived CDR1 and CDR2 are SGHRS and YFSETQ. The CDR3 is 15 residues long. The V gene lost 1 base and the J gene lost 5 bases, with 14 bases spanning the gap. CDR3 residues: CASSLSIGSGDTQYF. Written as DNA, the CDR3 is TGCGCCAGCAGCTTGTCAATTGGTAGCGGAGATACGCAGTATTTT.

V is TRBV7-9 and J is TRBJ2-5, with TRBD1 identical over 8 bases. V lost 5 bases, J lost 5 bases, and 13 bases stayed unmatched. This CDR3 region has 16 residues. Germline V gives CDR1 SEHNR, CDR2 FQNEAQ (reference sequence). The CDR3 loop reads CASSHYPGGNDETQYF. DNA of the CDR3: TGTGCCAGCAGCCACTACCCAGGGGGCAATGATGAGACCCAGTACTTC.

The CDR3 is CSGLATSTDTQYF. The CDR3 DNA follows: TGCAGTGGACTAGCGACTAGCACAGATACGCAGTATTTT. The J gene is TRBJ2-3, the V gene TRBV20-1, with TRBD2 matching 8 bases. V shed 7 bases, J shed 0 bases, and the junction held 3 bases outside the gene matches. CDR1 DFQATT and CDR2 SNEGSKA come from the germline V gene (reference sequence). The CDR3 loop spans 13 amino acids.

Many counts were recorded for this clonotype. V and J are TRBV12-3 or TRBV12-4 and TRBJ2-1; 10 bases fit TRBD2. V shed 6 bases and J 1 base; nucleotides not matched to a gene: 3. The CDR3 runs 15 residues. DNA of the CDR3: TGTGCCAGCAGAACGGGACTAGCGTCCTACAATGAGCAGTTCTTC. Translated, it gives CASRTGLASYNEQFF.

This clonotype was counted only a few times. The chain carries TRBV6-2 or TRBV6-3 and TRBJ2-1, with D possibly being TRBD2 (5 bases). Germline loops: CDR1 MNHEY, CDR2 SVGEGT. The CDR3 contains 18 residues. V dropped 6 bases and J dropped 8 bases, with 29 bases sitting between them. CDR3 nucleotide sequence: TGTGCCAGCAGCCCCGGGCCCCCGAGGGCATCAAAAAGGGATGAGCAGTTCTTC. Translating gives CASSPGPPRASKRDEQFF.

This clonotype was seen more than once but under ten times. This chain uses TRBV7-2 with TRBJ1-2; D is uncertain. This CDR3 region has 13 residues. The V and J ends lost 2 bases and 6 bases respectively, with 10 bases between them. Germline V lookup: CDR1 SGHTA, CDR2 FQGNSA. The CDR3 bases are TGTGCCAGCAGCTTACGCGGGTTCAATGGCTACACCTTC. It yields the protein CASSLRGFNGYTF.